Following are 3 T cell receptor beta chains from one sample sequenced in a study of T cells in Graves' hyperthyroidism and ophthalmopathy. Amplified regions were TCR beta CDR3 sequences from RNA transcripts. During a first-round RT-PCR of the TCR CDR3, the HTBI primer set was used. From the multiplex PCR reads, TCRdb called clonotypes with MiXCR, one entry per CDR3 protein. This table has about 380,000 distinct CDR3 sequences, 11% to 15% appearing once. The sequenced sample was blood. The receptor set was obtained from a woman aged 60 to 75 with Graves' hyperthyroidism.

This clonotype was seen many times. Here the CDR3 DNA reads TGTGCCAGCTCACGGTGGGGTTCGGACTCCTACAATGAGCAGTTCTTC. It yields the protein CASSRWGSDSYNEQFF. V usage is TRBV18 and J usage is TRBJ2-1; D is undetermined. The CDR3 loop spans 16 amino acids. Trimming removed 4 bases at V and 0 bases at J, with 13 bases between. Germline V gene lookup returns CDR1 KGHSH and CDR2 LQKENI.

The CDR3 region is CASSGGGNQPQHF. Written as DNA, the CDR3 is TGTGCCAGCAGTGGGGGAGGGAATCAGCCCCAGCATTTT. The chain uses TRBV6-4 and TRBJ1-5; D is uncertain. In germline, CDR1 is MRHNA, CDR2 SNTAGT. Trimming left V 4 bases short and J 4 bases short, with 8 bases between. The length of the CDR3 is 13 residues.

J is TRBJ2-7 and V is TRBV10-2; 9 bases align to TRBD2. The germline V gene encodes CDR1 WSHSY and CDR2 SAAADI. V shed 8 bases, J shed 2 bases, and the junction held 7 bases outside the gene matches. The CDR3 is 14 residues long. The chain's CDR3 is CASAGLAGPYEQYF. The CDR3 nucleotides are TGCGCCAGCGCTGGGCTAGCGGGGCCCTACGAGCAGTACTTC.